This TCR beta chain came from a study of blood T cell repertoires in COVID-19. Study overall: The origin of the acute and convalescent COVID-19 samples was the United States, Italy and Spain. PBMCs, B-cell-depleted T cells, or T cells provided the cDNA or gDNA that made up the material.

Sequencing was performed with immunoSEQ multiplex PCR; in TCRdb, only in-frame clones are kept and a portion is missing. The sample shows about 170,000 clones, around 90% of them seen only once. One Seattle source followed patients from active infection through their disease course. This CDR3 region has 16 residues. V lost 1 base to trimming and J lost 4 bases, with 13 bases between them. Germline CDR1 SGHTA, CDR2 FQGNSA. This receptor was obtained from a woman of 80 years or more with COVID-19, enrolled during active disease. V gene TRBV7-2 combines with J gene TRBJ1-4; tentatively, D is TRBD1 (5 bases). What was sequenced was peripheral blood. The CDR3 is CASSLGAGGVNEKLFF. CDR3 nucleotides: TGTGCCAGCAGCTTAGGGGCCGGGGGAGTTAATGAAAAACTGTTTTTT.